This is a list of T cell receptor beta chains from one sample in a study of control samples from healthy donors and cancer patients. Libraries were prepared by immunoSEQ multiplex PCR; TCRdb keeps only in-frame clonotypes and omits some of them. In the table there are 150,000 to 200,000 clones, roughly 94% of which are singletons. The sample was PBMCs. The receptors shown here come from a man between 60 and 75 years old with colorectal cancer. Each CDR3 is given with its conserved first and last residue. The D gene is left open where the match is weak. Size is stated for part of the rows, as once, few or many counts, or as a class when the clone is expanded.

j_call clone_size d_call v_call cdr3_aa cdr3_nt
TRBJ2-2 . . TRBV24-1 CATSDTVNTGELFF TGTGCCACCAGTGATACAGTGAACACCGGGGAGCTGTTTTTT
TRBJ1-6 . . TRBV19 CASSERGTYNSPLHF TGTGCCAGTAGTGAAAGGGGTACCTATAATTCACCCCTCCACTTT
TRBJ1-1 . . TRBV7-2 CASRSQGMNTEAFF TGTGCCAGCAGATCTCAGGGTATGAACACTGAAGCTTTCTTT
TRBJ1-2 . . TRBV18 CASSPGQGSGGYTF TGTGCCAGCTCACCCGGACAAGGTTCGGGGGGCTACACCTTC
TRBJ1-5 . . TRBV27 CASSWAADLNQPQHF TGTGCCAGCAGTTGGGCGGCGGACCTAAATCAGCCCCAGCATTTT
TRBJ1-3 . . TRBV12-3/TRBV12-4 CASSTSGNTIYF TGTGCCAGCAGCACATCTGGAAACACCATATATTTT
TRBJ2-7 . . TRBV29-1 CSARTLPDTYEQYF TGCAGCGCCCGGACCCTTCCCGACACCTACGAGCAGTACTTC
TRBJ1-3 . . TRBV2 CASRNRAGGNTIYF TGTGCCAGCAGGAACAGGGCTGGTGGAAACACCATATATTTT
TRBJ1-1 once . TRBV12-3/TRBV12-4 CASKWGLSEAFF TGTGCCAGCAAGTGGGGTCTCTCTGAAGCTTTCTTT
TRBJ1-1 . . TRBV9 CASSVDAGLGEAFF TGTGCCAGCAGCGTAGATGCAGGGCTAGGTGAAGCTTTCTTT
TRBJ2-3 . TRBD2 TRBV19 CASSLGLAGGSSTDTQYF TGTGCCAGTAGTTTGGGACTAGCGGGGGGTTCTAGCACAGATACGCAGTATTTT
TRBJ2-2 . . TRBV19 CASSTTGFTGELFF TGTGCCAGTAGTACGACAGGCTTCACCGGGGAGCTGTTTTTT
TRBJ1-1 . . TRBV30 CAWSNTGNTEAFF TGTGCCTGGAGTAATACAGGGAACACTGAAGCTTTCTTT
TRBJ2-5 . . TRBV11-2 CASSSKETQYF TGTGCCAGCAGCTCGAAAGAGACCCAGTACTTC
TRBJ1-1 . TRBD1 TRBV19 CASSSGTGNFYAEAFF TGTGCCAGTAGTTCGGGGACAGGGAATTTTTACGCTGAAGCTTTCTTT
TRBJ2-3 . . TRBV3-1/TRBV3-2 CASSPGTILTDTQYF TGTGCCAGCAGCCCGGGGACGATCCTCACAGATACGCAGTATTTT
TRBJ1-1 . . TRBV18 CASSPGRGSTEAFF TGTGCCAGCTCACCAGGGAGGGGGAGCACTGAAGCTTTCTTT
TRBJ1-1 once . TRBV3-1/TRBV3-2 CASSQDWTGNTEAFF TGTGCCAGCAGCCAAGATTGGACGGGGAACACTGAAGCTTTCTTT
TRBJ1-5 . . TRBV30 CAWSVGYSNQPQHF TGTGCCTGGAGTGTAGGCTATAGCAATCAGCCCCAGCATTTT
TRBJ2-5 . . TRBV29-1 CSVEVGQTQYF TGCAGCGTTGAGGTTGGGCAGACCCAGTACTTC
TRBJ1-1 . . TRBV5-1 CASSRDLNTEAFF TGCGCCAGCAGCCGGGACCTGAACACTGAAGCTTTCTTT
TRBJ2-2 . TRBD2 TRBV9 CASSVGAGANTGELFF TGTGCCAGCAGCGTAGGTGCGGGGGCGAACACCGGGGAGCTGTTTTTT
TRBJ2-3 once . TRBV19 CASSINGRGDTQYF TGTGCCAGTAGTATAAACGGAAGGGGAGATACGCAGTATTTT
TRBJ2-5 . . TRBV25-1 CASSESVQRETQYF TGTGCCAGCAGTGAATCCGTCCAGAGGGAGACCCAGTACTTC
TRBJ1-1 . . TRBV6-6 CATLGAGDTEAFF TGTGCCACCCTGGGGGCGGGGGACACTGAAGCTTTCTTT
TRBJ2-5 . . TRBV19 CASSIRDSQTQYF TGTGCCAGTAGTATAAGAGACAGTCAGACCCAGTACTTC
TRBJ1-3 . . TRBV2 CASTGGDSGNTIYF TGTGCCAGCACAGGTGGAGACTCTGGAAACACCATATATTTT
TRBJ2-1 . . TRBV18 CASSQSSYNEQFF TGTGCCAGCTCACAGAGCTCCTACAATGAGCAGTTCTTC
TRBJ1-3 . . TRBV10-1 CASSHCYRGFRNTIYF TGCGCCAGCAGCCATTGTTACCGGGGTTTCCGGAACACCATATATTTT
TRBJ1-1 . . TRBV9 CASSASSGIRNTEAFF TGTGCCAGCAGCGCTTCTTCGGGGATTCGGAACACTGAAGCTTTCTTT
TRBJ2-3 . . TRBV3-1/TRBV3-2 CASSHSTLDTQYF TGTGCCAGCAGCCATTCCACCTTGGATACGCAGTATTTT
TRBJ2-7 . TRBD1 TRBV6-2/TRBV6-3 CASSSTGNEQYF TGTGCCAGCAGCTCGACAGGGAACGAGCAGTACTTC
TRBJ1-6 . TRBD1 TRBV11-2 CASSRGRGTGDNSPLHF TGTGCCAGCAGCCGAGGGCGGGGGACAGGGGATAATTCACCCCTCCACTTT
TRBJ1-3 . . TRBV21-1 CASSFPGDTIYF TGTGCCAGCAGCTTTCCCGGGGACACCATATATTTT
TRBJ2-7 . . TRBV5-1 CASSLTGPYEQYF TGCGCCAGCAGCTTAACAGGACCCTACGAGCAGTACTTC
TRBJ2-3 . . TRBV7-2 CASSAGLGTDTQYF TGTGCCAGCAGCGCGGGACTTGGCACAGATACGCAGTATTTT
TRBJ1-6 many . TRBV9 CASSSQGRNSPLHF TGTGCCAGCAGCTCCCAGGGGCGGAATTCACCCCTCCACTTT
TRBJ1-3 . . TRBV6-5 CASSYSGAKGNTIYF TGTGCCAGCAGTTACTCGGGGGCGAAAGGAAACACCATATATTTT
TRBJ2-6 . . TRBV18 CASSPGGSGANVLTF TGTGCCAGCTCACCGGGAGGCTCTGGGGCCAACGTCCTGACTTTC
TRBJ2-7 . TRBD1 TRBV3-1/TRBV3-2 CASSQAPGQTYEQYF TGTGCCAGCAGCCAAGCCCCGGGACAGACCTACGAGCAGTACTTC
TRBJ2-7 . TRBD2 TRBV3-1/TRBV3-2 CASSQEGTSGVREQYF TGTGCCAGCAGCCAAGAAGGGACTAGCGGGGTACGCGAGCAGTACTTC
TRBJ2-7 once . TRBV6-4 CASSDSAPREVWLFDEQYF TGTGCCAGCAGTGACTCTGCCCCGAGGGAGGTTTGGCTTTTCGACGAGCAGTACTTC
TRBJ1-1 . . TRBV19 CASSILEGTEAFF TGTGCCAGTAGTATACTCGAGGGAACTGAAGCTTTCTTT
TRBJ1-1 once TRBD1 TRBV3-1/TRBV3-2 CASSQPDRQGCTEAFF TGTGCCAGCAGCCAACCCGACCGACAGGGGTGTACTGAAGCTTTCTTT
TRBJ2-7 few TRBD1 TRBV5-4 CASNGQGLNEQYF TGTGCCAGCAATGGACAGGGTTTGAACGAGCAGTACTTC
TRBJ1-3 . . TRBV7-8 CASSLAGDGNTIYF TGTGCCAGCAGCTTAGCAGGGGATGGAAACACCATATATTTT
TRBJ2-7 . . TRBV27 CASRPQYGGGYEQYF TGTGCCAGCAGGCCACAGTACGGGGGCGGTTACGAGCAGTACTTC
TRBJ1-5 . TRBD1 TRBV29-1 CSVGGQGGRNQPQHF TGCAGCGTGGGGGGACAGGGTGGACGCAATCAGCCCCAGCATTTT
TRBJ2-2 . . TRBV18 CASSTAAWGTGELFF TGTGCCAGCTCAACCGCGGCATGGGGCACCGGGGAGCTGTTTTTT
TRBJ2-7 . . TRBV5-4 CASSSGRSSYEQYF TGTGCCAGCAGTTCCGGGCGTTCTTCCTACGAGCAGTACTTC
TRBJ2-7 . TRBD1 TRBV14 CASSQDPTGGAYEQYF TGTGCCAGCAGCCAAGATCCTACAGGGGGCGCCTACGAGCAGTACTTC
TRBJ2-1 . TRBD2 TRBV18 CASSPEPSGRPYNEQFF TGTGCCAGCTCACCGGAGCCTAGCGGGAGGCCCTACAATGAGCAGTTCTTC
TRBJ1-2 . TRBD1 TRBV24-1 CATSKSGTDGYTF TGTGCCACCAGTAAAAGCGGGACAGATGGCTACACCTTC
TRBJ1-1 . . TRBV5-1 CASSLGGLSVTEAFF TGCGCCAGCAGCTTGGGAGGCCTATCCGTCACTGAAGCTTTCTTT
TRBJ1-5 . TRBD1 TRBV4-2 CASSQEPGGEGQPQHF TGTGCCAGCAGCCAAGAACCAGGGGGCGAAGGTCAGCCCCAGCATTTT
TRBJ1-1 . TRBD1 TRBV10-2 CASTPGQVNTEAFF TGCGCCAGCACTCCAGGACAGGTGAACACTGAAGCTTTCTTT
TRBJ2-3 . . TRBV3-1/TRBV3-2 CASSQGNSYTDTQYF TGTGCCAGCAGCCAAGGGAACTCTTACACAGATACGCAGTATTTT
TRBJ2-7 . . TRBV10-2 CASSSNSYEQYF TGCGCCAGCAGTTCCAACAGTTACGAGCAGTACTTC
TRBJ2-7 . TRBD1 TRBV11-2 CASSFQGQGAKNEQYF TGTGCCAGCAGCTTCCAGGGACAGGGGGCGAAGAACGAGCAGTACTTC